These 29 T cell receptor beta chains were all obtained from the same sample, sequenced in a study of beta chain features in type 1 diabetes. TCRB transcripts that were expressed got sequenced, as all of the isolated RNA had been reverse transcribed. Sequencing used immunoSEQ multiplex PCR; TCRdb keeps in-frame clones, though not all of them. The sample holds more than 300,000 clones, 9.5% to 10% seen once. These receptors have no known antigen. Study results and limitations: Across all four CD4+ subsets, people with type 1 diabetes showed modestly shorter TCRB CDR3s.

Sequencing was done on a sample of central memory CD4+ T cells from blood. The receptors shown here come from a man aged 30 to 45 with type 1 diabetes.

The chain has TRBV29-1 and TRBJ2-1; TRBD1 is a possible D gene (5 bases). V lost 5 bases and J lost 7, with 9 bases in between. Germline V lookup: CDR1 SQVTM, CDR2 ANQGSEA. The CDR3 covers 11 residues. This CDR3 is CSVSRANEQFF. As DNA, the CDR3 is TGCAGCGTTTCCAGGGCTAATGAGCAGTTCTTC.

The J gene is TRBJ2-1, the V gene TRBV28; possibly TRBD2 for D (8 bases). The CDR3 length is 14 residues. Germline values: CDR1 MDHEN, CDR2 SYDVKM. V lost 4 bases and J lost 9, with 16 bases in between. CDR3 sequence reads: CASSSAGDRVEQFF. The CDR3 DNA sequence: TGTGCCAGCAGTTCAGCGGGAGACAGGGTTGAGCAGTTCTTC.

Worth noting for this clone: Other nucleotide sequences from this sample produce the same CDR3. The V and J genes are TRBV7-9 and TRBJ2-3; TRBD2 matches 7 bases. The CDR3 length is 15 residues. CDR1 SEHNR and CDR2 FQNEAQ come from the germline V gene (reference sequence). V trimming: 1 base; J trimming: 1 base; junction bases outside the gene matches: 2. CDR3: CASSLGLAGTDTQYF. The CDR3 DNA reads as TGTGCCAGCAGCTTAGGGCTAGCGGGCACAGATACGCAGTATTTT.

This chain uses TRBV10-3 with TRBJ1-3, with no clear D. Trimming removed 6 bases at V and 0 bases at J, with 12 bases between. This CDR3 is 15 amino acids long. Germline lookup yields CDR1 ENHRY and CDR2 SYGVKD. CDR3 coding DNA: TGTGCCATCAGCCGAGGGTCCCCCTCTGGAAACACCATATATTTT. This sequence encodes CAISRGSPSGNTIYF.

This sequence joins TRBV7-3 and TRBJ1-4; the D is unclear. CDR1 is SGHTA, CDR2 FQGTGA, per germline. This CDR3 is built from 13 residues. V lost 5 bases to trimming and J lost 5 bases, with 9 bases between them. The CDR3 reads CASSPGLNEKLFF. CDR3 coding DNA: TGTGCCAGCAGCCCCGGTCTCAATGAAAAACTGTTTTTT.

This clone was seen a few times. The chain carries TRBV6-6 and TRBJ2-7; 10 bases are a match to TRBD2. V shed 5 bases and J 6 bases; nucleotides not matched to a gene: 7. The CDR3 has 14 amino acids. The germline V gene has CDR1 MNHNY and CDR2 SVGAGI (reference sequence). The CDR3 region is CASSASGSFSEQYF. The DNA of the CDR3 is TGTGCCAGCAGTGCTAGCGGGAGTTTTTCCGAGCAGTACTTC.

This clone has just a few counts. The chain has TRBV28 and TRBJ1-2; a weak D match, TRBD1 (6 bases). Germline V gene lookup returns CDR1 MDHEN and CDR2 SYDVKM. The CDR3 length is 13 residues. V was cut by 3 bases and J by 4 bases, with 9 bases left in between. The CDR3: CASSLGAVYGYTF. CDR3 in DNA: TGTGCCAGCAGTTTGGGGGCGGTCTATGGCTACACCTTC.

This clone has at least ten counts. The V and J genes are TRBV4-3 and TRBJ2-1; D call uncertain. Germline CDR1 reads LGHNA; CDR2 reads YSLEER. This CDR3 has 13 residues. The V gene lost 4 bases and the J gene lost 1 base, with 5 bases spanning the gap. The CDR3 DNA follows: TGCGCCAGCAGCCCCTCATCCTACAATGAGCAGTTCTTC. Translating it yields CASSPSSYNEQFF.

This clone was seen ten or more times. J is TRBJ2-2 and V is TRBV6-1; the match to TRBD1 covers 7 bases. The trim removed 7 bases at V and 1 base at J, leaving 3 bases unmatched. This CDR3 is built from 14 residues. Germline lookup yields CDR1 MNHNS and CDR2 SASEGT. CDR3 region: CASKGALNTGELFF. CDR3 sequence (DNA): TGTGCCAGCAAGGGGGCGTTGAACACCGGGGAGCTGTTTTTT.

This clone was detected a few times. This sequence joins TRBV4-3 and TRBJ1-2; D not resolved. Germline CDR1 and CDR2: LGHNA and YSLEER. This CDR3 region has 16 residues. The V gene lost 2 bases and the J gene lost 4 bases, with 17 bases spanning the gap. The CDR3 DNA follows: TGCGCCAGCAGCCAAATGAGTGGAGTACCTTCCTATGGCTACACCTTC. Residues: CASSQMSGVPSYGYTF.

This clone has just a few counts. V gene TRBV4-1 combines with J gene TRBJ1-4; D uncertain. The germline V gene has CDR1 MGHRA and CDR2 YSYEKL. V dropped 1 base and J dropped 8 bases, with 11 bases sitting between them. CDR3 length equals 14 residues. CDR3 region: CASSQVLGMEKLFF. CDR3 DNA: TGCGCCAGCAGCCAAGTTCTGGGTATGGAAAAACTGTTTTTT.

This chain uses TRBV30 with TRBJ1-4; no clear D gene. V was cut by 6 bases and J by 5 bases, with 7 bases left in between. The germline V gene encodes CDR1 GTSNPN and CDR2 SVGIG (reference sequence). The CDR3 length is 11 residues. The CDR3 is CACHTNEKLFF. DNA of the CDR3: TGTGCCTGCCATACGAATGAAAAACTGTTTTTT.

This clone was seen more than once but under ten times. V usage is TRBV2 and J usage is TRBJ2-7; 10 nucleotides match TRBD2. Germline assignment: CDR1 SNHLY and CDR2 FYNNEI. CDR3 size: 15 residues. The V segment lost 3 bases and the J segment 2 bases; nucleotides outside the gene matches: 4. The chain's CDR3 is CASSERTSGAYEQYF. The CDR3 region has the DNA TGTGCCAGCAGTGAGCGGACTAGCGGTGCCTACGAGCAGTACTTC.

V usage is TRBV4-3 and J usage is TRBJ2-7; 11 bases align to TRBD2. The DNA matches TRBJ2-1 better at its end, which makes the J call doubtful. Germline V gene lookup returns CDR1 LGHNA and CDR2 YSLEER. This CDR3 is built from 18 residues. The CDR3 region is CASSLLLAGGSSYNEQFF. In nucleotides, the CDR3 is TGCGCCAGCAGCCTCCTGCTAGCGGGAGGCTCGTCCTACAATGAGCAGTTCTTC.

In regard to this clone: In the same sample, other DNA sequences code for this CDR3. The V and J genes are TRBV4-2 and TRBJ2-1; TRBD2 matches at 8 bases. Germline values: CDR1 LGHNA, CDR2 YNFKEQ. Losses at the gene ends were 0 bases for V and 0 bases for J; bases not matched to a gene: 4. The CDR3 spans 17 residues. The CDR3 here is CASSQEPSGSSYNEQFF. The DNA for the CDR3 is TGTGCCAGCAGCCAAGAACCGAGCGGGAGCTCCTACAATGAGCAGTTCTTC.

The genes are TRBV6-5 and TRBJ2-2; D is unresolved. V lost 5 bases to trimming and J lost 5 bases, with 9 bases between them. The germline CDR1 and CDR2 sequences are MNHEY and SVGAGI. CDR3 length equals 13 residues. CDR3 protein: CASSEVLTGELFF. The DNA for the CDR3 is TGTGCCAGCAGTGAAGTCCTAACCGGGGAGCTGTTTTTT.

This clone was seen more than once but under ten times. V gene TRBV6-6 combines with J gene TRBJ2-1; D remains ambiguous. Germline V gives CDR1 MNHNY, CDR2 SVGAGI (reference sequence). CDR3 length: 12 amino acids. Trimming removed 5 bases from V and 9 bases from J, with 11 bases in between. This chain's CDR3 is CASSPFSIEQFF. In DNA, the CDR3 is TGTGCCAGCAGTCCTTTCTCGATTGAGCAGTTCTTC.

This clone was detected only a few times. The V gene is TRBV5-6, the J gene TRBJ2-5, with 10 positions matching TRBD1. The germline CDR1 and CDR2 sequences are SGHDT and YYEEEE. V gave up 4 bases and J gave up 5 bases; unmatched junction bases: 5. This CDR3 contains 14 residues. CDR3 amino acids: CASSLGQGVETQYF. CDR3 nucleotides: TGTGCCAGCAGCCTTGGACAGGGGGTTGAGACCCAGTACTTC.

This clone has more than one count but fewer than ten. The chain has TRBV30 and TRBJ1-3; possibly TRBD1 for D (6 bases). Germline lookup yields CDR1 GTSNPN and CDR2 SVGIG (reference sequence). There are 15 residues in the CDR3. Trimming removed 2 bases at V and 5 bases at J, with 16 bases between. CDR3 sequence (DNA): TGTGCCTGGAGTAAGTGGGCAGGGGAGAGAAACACCATATATTTT. This codes for CAWSKWAGERNTIYF.

The chain couples TRBV6-1 to TRBJ1-1, with 7 nucleotides matching TRBD1. The junction had 7 bases not matched to a gene; V was cut back by 4 bases and J by 5 bases. CDR3 length: 14 amino acids. Germline V gene sequence: CDR1 MNHNS, CDR2 SASEGT. CDR3 nucleotides: TGTGCCAGCAGTGTTCGGCAGGGGGAAACTGAAGCTTTCTTT. Translated, it gives CASSVRQGETEAFF.

This clone was seen a handful of times. The rearrangement links TRBV12-5 to TRBJ2-5; 10 bases agree with TRBD1. CDR1 is LGHNT and CDR2 is FRNRAP in the germline V gene. This CDR3 has 14 residues. The V and J ends lost 7 bases and 2 bases, in that order; junction bases with no gene match: 4. The CDR3 DNA sequence: TGTGCTAGTGCCGGGGGACAGGGGCAAGAGACCCAGTACTTC. Its translation is CASAGGQGQETQYF.

This chain connects TRBV6-6 to TRBJ1-1; tentative D call: TRBD1 (6 bases). The CDR3 is made up of 13 amino acids. Germline-derived CDR1 and CDR2 are MNHNY and SVGAGI (reference sequence). Deletions cut 5 bases from V and 8 bases from J, with 15 bases between. CDR3 coding DNA: TGTGCCAGCAGTGCGGACAGAGCAATCGAAGCTTTCTTT. As protein: CASSADRAIEAFF.

In this sample, this clone turned up a few times. This chain uses TRBV28 with TRBJ2-6; the match to TRBD1 covers 7 bases. V was pared by 6 bases and J by 3 bases, with 5 bases of the junction left unmatched. This CDR3 has 15 amino acids. Germline V gene lookup returns CDR1 MDHEN and CDR2 SYDVKM. CDR3 in amino acids: CASSHYRGGANVLTF. CDR3 nucleotides: TGTGCCAGCAGCCATTACAGGGGTGGGGCCAACGTCCTGACTTTC.

The chain recombines TRBV21-1 with TRBJ1-1. TRBV21-1 is classified as a pseudogene. The CDR3 length is 15 residues. The DNA of the CDR3 is TGTGCCAGCAGCAGGGTCAAGCGTTGGGGCACTGAAGCTTTCTTT. It codes for CASSRVKRWGTEAFF.

This rearrangement joins TRBV6-1 to TRBJ1-2, with TRBD1 identical over 11 bases. Per germline, CDR1 MNHNS and CDR2 SASEGT. This CDR3 spans 15 amino acids. Trimming at V came to 6 bases and at J to 7 bases, leaving 10 bases not matched to a gene. CDR3 sequence: CASSSSGTGGFGYTF. The CDR3 DNA sequence: TGTGCCAGCAGCTCCTCCGGGACAGGGGGTTTTGGCTACACCTTC.

The chain joins TRBV18 to TRBJ1-1; D remains unclear. The CDR3 extends over 13 amino acids. Per the germline V gene, CDR1 is KGHSH and CDR2 is LQKENI. V gave up 3 bases and J gave up 5 bases, with 10 bases separating them. The CDR3 reads CASSPAEQTEAFF. DNA for the CDR3: TGTGCCAGCTCACCTGCTGAACAGACTGAAGCTTTCTTT.

This clone has only a few counts. In DNA, the CDR3 is TGTGCCAGCAGCCCTCACGGGAGAGGAGCAGCCAAAAACATTCAGTACTTC. Translating it yields CASSPHGRGAAKNIQYF. The chain joins TRBV27 to TRBJ2-4; a possible D gene is TRBD2 (6 bases). The germline CDR1 and CDR2 sequences are MNHEY and SMNVEV (reference sequence). The V gene lost 6 bases and the J gene lost 0 bases, with 18 bases spanning the gap. The CDR3 is made up of 17 amino acids.

This chain connects TRBV6-5 to TRBJ1-3; D not resolved. This CDR3 spans 16 amino acids. Germline V gene lookup returns CDR1 MNHEY and CDR2 SVGAGI. Between the trimmed V and J ends, which lost 4 bases and 3 bases, there was a span of 16 bases. CDR3 nucleotides: TGTGCCAGCAGTTTTAACAGCCCGGGTTTTGGAAACACCATATATTTT. Its protein is CASSFNSPGFGNTIYF.

This clone has only a few counts. V gene TRBV4-2 combines with J gene TRBJ2-5, with D uncertain. Trimming removed 1 base from V and 5 bases from J, with 5 bases in between. Germline values: CDR1 LGHNA, CDR2 YNFKEQ. The length of the CDR3 is 12 residues. The CDR3 is CASSQVDETQYF. CDR3 DNA: TGTGCCAGCAGCCAAGTAGACGAGACCCAGTACTTC.